The 9 T cell receptor beta chains listed next were all sequenced from one sample in a study of blood T cell repertoires in COVID-19. Profiling relied on immunoSEQ multiplex PCR, and the TCRdb table lists in-frame clones only, not all of them. The data show under 300,000 clones, approximately 89% seen once. Specimen: PBMCs or T cells enriched from blood (not recorded which). The receptors originated from a woman aged 60-70 years who had recovered from COVID-19.

V gene TRBV15 combines with J gene TRBJ2-3, with 8 positions matching TRBD2. Per the germline V gene, CDR1 is LNHNV and CDR2 is YYDKDF (reference sequence). Germline trimming cut 5 bases from V and 6 bases from J; bases unmatched to any gene: 4. This CDR3 is 13 amino acids long. The CDR3: CATSSRLADTQYF. CDR3 bases: TGTGCCACCAGCTCGCGACTAGCGGATACGCAGTATTTT.

This rearrangement joins TRBV28 to TRBJ1-1; TRBD1 matches at 9 bases. The CDR3 is 15 amino acids. The germline V gene has CDR1 MDHEN and CDR2 SYDVKM. Trimming took 3 bases from V and 1 from J; bases not matched to a gene: 3. The CDR3 spells CASSLLGQGNTEAFF. The CDR3 coding sequence is TGTGCCAGCAGTTTGTTGGGACAGGGGAACACTGAAGCTTTCTTT. The complete variable domain, with remaining parts taken from reference TRBV28 and TRBJ1-1, reads DVKVTQSSRYLVKRTGEKVFLECVQDMDHENMFWYRQDPGLGLRLIYFSYDVKMKEKGDIPEGYSVSREKKERFSLILESASTNQTSMYLCASSLLGQGNTEAFFGQGTRLTVV.

This chain connects TRBV5-5 to TRBJ1-2, with 7 nucleotides matching TRBD1. CDR3 size: 14 residues. Germline lookup yields CDR1 SGHKS and CDR2 YYEKEE (reference sequence). V was pared by 4 bases and J by 1 base, with 4 bases of the junction left unmatched. The CDR3 DNA is TGTGCCAGCAGCGTCGGGACAGTTAACTATGGCTACACCTTC. Translation: CASSVGTVNYGYTF.

The chain uses TRBV19 and TRBJ1-3; D ambiguous. The CDR3 consists of 16 residues. Trimming left V 1 base short and J 0 bases short, with 10 bases between. Germline V gene data show CDR1 as LNHDA and CDR2 as SQIVND (reference sequence). The CDR3 DNA reads TGTGCCAGTAGTATAGCCTTGCTGAGCTCTGGAAACACCATATATTTT. Translating gives CASSIALLSSGNTIYF.

V is TRBV6-1 and J is TRBJ1-5; TRBD1 matches 9 bases. CDR3 length: 15 residues. Per the germline V gene, CDR1 is MNHNS and CDR2 is SASEGT. V dropped 3 bases and J dropped 5; count of bases not matched to a gene: 5. In nucleotides, the CDR3 is TGTGCCAGCAGTGATCCGGGACAGGGTTATCAGCCCCAGCATTTT. Translated, it gives CASSDPGQGYQPQHF.

The chain has TRBV4-2 and TRBJ2-2; TRBD1 might be the D (6 bases). Germline loops: CDR1 LGHNA, CDR2 YNFKEQ. The CDR3 covers 16 residues. The germline V and J ends were trimmed by 1 base and 0 bases, with 9 bases remaining between them. Here the CDR3 reads CASSQVDRSNTGELFF. The CDR3, as DNA: TGTGCCAGCAGCCAAGTGGACAGATCGAACACCGGGGAGCTGTTTTTT.

The V call is TRBV19, the J call TRBJ1-1, with 9 bases aligning to TRBD1. Germline V gene lookup returns CDR1 LNHDA and CDR2 SQIVND (reference sequence). V gave up 3 bases and J gave up 5 bases; unmatched junction bases: 10. CDR3 length: 16 residues. In DNA, the CDR3 is TGTGCCAGTAGTATCGACAGGGGGTTTTTGGGTACTGAAGCTTTCTTT. Amino acid sequence: CASSIDRGFLGTEAFF.

The chain uses TRBV6-5 and TRBJ1-1; D is unresolved. V was clipped by 0 bases and J by 3 bases, with 11 bases between them. Germline CDR1 is MNHEY and CDR2 is SVGAGI. This CDR3 has 15 amino acids. This CDR3 reads CASSYSGVLDTEAFF. The DNA for the CDR3 is TGTGCCAGCAGTTACTCGGGAGTTTTGGACACTGAAGCTTTCTTT.

CDR3 DNA: TGTGCCAGCAGCCCCGGGACAGGATACACAGATACGCAGTATTTT. It specifies CASSPGTGYTDTQYF. This chain uses TRBV7-9 with TRBJ2-3; 8 bases are a match to TRBD1. This CDR3 region has 15 residues. Trimming removed 5 bases from V and 2 bases from J; junction bases left unmatched: 6. In germline, CDR1 is SEHNR, CDR2 FQNEAQ (reference sequence).